These 28 T cell receptor beta chains share one sample of origin, sequenced in a study of cytomegalovirus exposure and HLA in healthy donors. The protocol was immunoSEQ multiplex PCR, while the TCRdb copy is restricted to in-frame clones and leaves out a portion. The sample contains about 180,000 clones, roughly 86% of which appear only once. Sequencing was carried out using PBMCs. The receptors were sampled from a man between 18 and 29 years old in good health and CMV-seropositive.

This chain uses TRBV9 with TRBJ2-3, with D uncertain. This CDR3 comprises 12 residues. V was shortened by 1 base and J by 3 bases, with 3 bases between the two germline ends. The germline V gene encodes CDR1 SGDLS and CDR2 YYNGEE. Here the CDR3 reads CASSVSTDTQYF. The CDR3, as DNA: TGTGCCAGCAGCGTATCAACAGATACGCAGTATTTT.

V usage is TRBV5-4 and J usage is TRBJ2-1; 7 nucleotides align to TRBD2. This CDR3 has 16 residues. Looked up from germline, CDR1 is SGHNT and CDR2 is YYREEE (reference sequence). The trim removed 6 bases at V and 8 bases at J, leaving 17 bases unmatched. CDR3 in amino acids: CASIEMPAGESHEQFF. CDR3 bases: TGTGCCAGCATCGAGATGCCCGCGGGAGAATCCCATGAGCAGTTCTTC.

This chain joins TRBV30 and TRBJ1-1; TRBD1 matches 9 bases. Losses at the gene ends were 3 bases for V and 0 bases for J; bases not matched to a gene: 8. Germline V gives CDR1 GTSNPN, CDR2 SVGIG (reference sequence). CDR3 length: 16 residues. The CDR3, as DNA: TGTGCCTGGAGGGCGGGACAGGGCATGTTGAACACTGAAGCTTTCTTT. Protein product: CAWRAGQGMLNTEAFF.

The gene calls are TRBV29-1 and TRBJ2-7, with 7 positions matching TRBD2. Germline V gene data show CDR1 as SQVTM and CDR2 as ANQGSEA. The CDR3 contains 13 residues. V lost 6 bases and J lost 2; bases outside the gene matches: 7. DNA for the CDR3: TGCAGCGTCACGGGGGGTATCGCCTACGAGCAGTACTTC. Amino acids: CSVTGGIAYEQYF.

A few counts support this clone. Germline and junction disagree at one end, which may indicate a read error. V and J are TRBV7-7 and TRBJ2-7; D may be TRBD2 (7 bases). This CDR3 has 13 amino acids. The germline V gene has CDR1 SSHAT and CDR2 FNYEAQ (reference sequence). The CDR3 is CASSLGGLSEQYF. The CDR3 coding sequence is TGTGCTAGCAGCTTAGGGGGACTATCCGAGCAGTACTTC.

The CDR3 protein is CASSTVVTKNIQYF. The CDR3 DNA sequence: TGTGCCAGCAGTACAGTAGTGACCAAAAACATTCAGTACTTC. The rearrangement links TRBV6-6 to TRBJ2-4; D not resolved. Deletions cut 5 bases from V and 2 bases from J, with 10 bases between. CDR3 size: 14 residues. Germline lookup yields CDR1 MNHNY and CDR2 SVGAGI (reference sequence).

The chain combines TRBV4-1 with TRBJ2-4, with 9 bases matching TRBD2. This CDR3 is built from 17 residues. The trim removed 4 bases at V and 3 bases at J, leaving 10 bases unmatched. Germline V gives CDR1 MGHRA, CDR2 YSYEKL. CDR3 bases: TGCGCCAGCAGCCCGGGACTAGCTTACAGGGGCAAAAACATTCAGTACTTC. Translated, it gives CASSPGLAYRGKNIQYF.

This clone was detected only a few times. The genes are TRBV5-1 and TRBJ2-1, with D possibly being TRBD2 (6 bases). The CDR3 extends over 17 amino acids. Germline V gene lookup returns CDR1 SGHRS and CDR2 YFSETQ. V gave up 4 bases and J gave up 0 bases, with 17 bases separating them. The CDR3 DNA reads as TGCGCCAGCAGCAACTCAGCCGGAGGGACCTCCTACAATGAGCAGTTCTTC. This sequence encodes CASSNSAGGTSYNEQFF.

This chain connects TRBV9 to TRBJ1-3; D is ambiguous. The V end was cut by 4 bases, the J end by 0 bases, with 14 bases between. Germline V gene sequence: CDR1 SGDLS, CDR2 YYNGEE. This CDR3 is built from 16 residues. The CDR3 nucleotides are TGTGCCAGCAGCCTCCGCGGGATGAGCTCTGGAAACACCATATATTTT. It is translated as CASSLRGMSSGNTIYF.

The chain recombines TRBV2 with TRBJ1-1; D is undetermined. The length of the CDR3 is 11 residues. V was shortened by 7 bases and J by 8 bases, with 11 bases between the two germline ends. Germline CDR1 is SNHLY and CDR2 is FYNNEI. The CDR3 loop reads CASKTTPEAFF. CDR3 in DNA: TGTGCCAGCAAGACGACACCAGAAGCTTTCTTT.

This clone was detected only a few times. The V call is TRBV7-2, the J call TRBJ2-5, with 7 bases that match TRBD2. From germline, CDR1 is SGHTA and CDR2 FQGNSA. Losses at the gene ends were 8 bases for V and 4 bases for J; bases not matched to a gene: 13. The CDR3 has 15 residues. In nucleotides, the CDR3 is TGTGCCAGCTCCTTGGGGCGGAGCGGGGCAGAGACCCAGTACTTC. It codes for CASSLGRSGAETQYF.

This chain joins TRBV2 and TRBJ1-5, with a possible D match to TRBD1 (6 bases). V shed 5 bases and J shed 6 bases, with 14 bases lying between them. Germline CDR1 is SNHLY and CDR2 is FYNNEI. This CDR3 has 14 amino acids. DNA for the CDR3: TGTGCCAGCAGTCCCACAGGGATGGTTCAGCCCCAGCATTTT. This codes for CASSPTGMVQPQHF.

In its sample, this clone is medium-sized. This sample includes further DNA sequences coding for the same CDR3. The chain has TRBV11-2 and TRBJ2-7; no reliable D call. V lost 0 bases, J lost 4 bases, and 7 bases lay in between. Germline V lookup: CDR1 SGHAT, CDR2 FQNNGV. The CDR3 is made up of 13 amino acids. The CDR3 coding sequence is TGTGCCAGCAGCTTAGAGTTCGGGTACGAGCAGTACTTC. The encoded protein is CASSLEFGYEQYF.

Only a few counts were recorded for this clone. The V and J genes are TRBV12-2 and TRBJ2-4; TRBD1, the table's D call, lacks a check against the DNA. TRBV12-2 is a recognized pseudogene. The CDR3 length is 19 residues. CDR3 nucleotides: TGTGCAAGTCGCTTAGGTTGGGGACAGACACTGCCGGCCAAAAACATTCAGTACTTC. Translation gives CASRLGWGQTLPAKNIQYF.

V usage is TRBV7-3 and J usage is TRBJ2-7; D is unresolved. This CDR3 contains 14 residues. In germline, CDR1 is SGHTA, CDR2 FQGTGA. The germline V and J ends were trimmed by 1 base and 1 base, with 8 bases remaining between them. This CDR3 is CASSLNGGSYEQYF. Here the CDR3 DNA reads TGTGCCAGCAGCTTAAATGGCGGATCCTACGAGCAGTACTTC.

The chain recombines TRBV7-2 with TRBJ2-1; the D gene is possibly TRBD2 (5 bases). Trimming left V 2 bases short and J 0 bases short, with 11 bases between. CDR1 SGHTA and CDR2 FQGNSA come from the germline V gene. The length of the CDR3 is 16 residues. The CDR3: CASSLLIASSYNEQFF. The CDR3 coding sequence is TGTGCCAGCAGCTTACTGATAGCGAGCTCCTACAATGAGCAGTTCTTC. The whole variable domain, filled in from reference TRBV7-2 and TRBJ2-1, reads GAGVSQSPSNKVTEKGKDVELRCDPISGHTALYWYRQSLGQGLEFLIYFQGNSAPDKSGLPSDRFSAERTGGSVSTLTIQRTQQEDSAVYLCASSLLIASSYNEQFFGPGTRLTVL.

The chain recombines TRBV7-6 with TRBJ2-1, with D possibly TRBD1 on 5 matching bases. The CDR3 has 14 amino acids. Germline values: CDR1 SGHVS, CDR2 FNYEAQ. V gave up 2 bases and J gave up 4 bases, with 9 bases separating them. CDR3 amino acids: CASSLSTAYNEQFF. The CDR3, as DNA: TGTGCCAGCAGCTTATCGACAGCTTACAATGAGCAGTTCTTC. Combining the CDR3 with reference TRBV7-6 and TRBJ2-1 gives the whole variable domain GAGVSQSPRYKVTKRGQDVALRCDPISGHVSLYWYRQALGQGPEFLTYFNYEAQQDKSGLPNDRFSAERPEGSISTLTIQRTEQRDSAMYRCASSLSTAYNEQFFGPGTRLTVL.

This clone was seen just once. The chain is built from TRBV10-1 and TRBJ2-3; TRBD2 aligns across 10 bases. CDR1 and CDR2 (germline): WNHNN, SYGVQD (reference sequence). V lost 2 bases to trimming and J lost 0 bases; unmatched junction nucleotides: 2. The CDR3 runs 16 residues. CDR3 sequence: CASSEPLAGSTDTQYF. DNA for the CDR3: TGCGCCAGCAGTGAGCCACTAGCGGGGAGCACAGATACGCAGTATTTT.

This clone was found a few times. The gene calls are TRBV6-4 and TRBJ1-1, with a possible D match to TRBD1 (6 bases). The germline CDR1 and CDR2 sequences are MRHNA and SNTAGT. This CDR3 spans 14 amino acids. Trimming took off 6 bases at V and 2 bases at J, with 13 bases between the two ends. In DNA, the CDR3 is TGTGCCAGCAGCGTCGACAGGATCAACACTGAAGCTTTCTTT. It translates to CASSVDRINTEAFF.

This rearrangement joins TRBV5-6 to TRBJ1-4; 9 bases are shared with TRBD1. This CDR3 has 16 residues. Trimming took 3 bases from V and 11 from J; bases not matched to a gene: 14. Germline CDR1 reads SGHDT; CDR2 reads YYEEEE. DNA of the CDR3: TGTGCCAGCAGCTCGACAGTACGGACAGGGGTCGGGAAACTGTTTTTT. Its translation: CASSSTVRTGVGKLFF.

The V gene is TRBV9, the J gene TRBJ2-7, with D tentatively TRBD1 (5 bases). Germline CDR1 is SGDLS and CDR2 is YYNGEE. The CDR3 has 14 residues. Trimming shortened V by 4 bases and J by 7 bases, and 18 bases separated the two germline ends. The chain's CDR3 is CASSPLGRVGEQYF. Here the CDR3 DNA reads TGTGCCAGCAGCCCACTCGGCAGGGTAGGGGAGCAGTACTTC.

This clone was detected once. This chain connects TRBV5-1 to TRBJ2-7; D perhaps matches TRBD2 (6 bases). There are 13 residues in the CDR3. Germline assignment: CDR1 SGHRS and CDR2 YFSETQ. The V end lost 2 bases, the J end lost 2 bases, and 8 bases lay between the germline ends. The CDR3 protein is CASSFSGTYEQYF. The CDR3, as DNA: TGCGCCAGCAGCTTTAGCGGAACCTACGAGCAGTACTTC.

The chain uses TRBV4-3 and TRBJ1-2; TRBD1 might be the D (5 bases). Between the trimmed V and J ends, which lost 3 bases and 3 bases, there was a span of 14 bases. CDR1 and CDR2 from the germline V gene are LGHNA and YSLEER. This CDR3 region has 15 residues. The CDR3 DNA reads TGCGCCAGCAGCCAGGGCCAGACAGTTTACTATGGCTACACCTTC. This encodes CASSQGQTVYYGYTF.

The chain employs TRBV29-1 and TRBJ1-2; 7 bases align to TRBD1. This CDR3 contains 13 residues. Germline loops: CDR1 SQVTM, CDR2 ANQGSEA. J was trimmed by 5 bases and V by 4 bases; bases with no gene match: 7. In DNA, the CDR3 is TGCAGCGTTGCGGACAGGTCGGTTTATGGCTACACCTTC. Translated: CSVADRSVYGYTF.

The CDR3 nucleotides are TGTGCCAGCAGATTCGACAGGGGGACAATGGCCAAAAACATTCAGTACTTC. It specifies CASRFDRGTMAKNIQYF. The chain employs TRBV2 and TRBJ2-4; 9 positions match TRBD1. CDR3 length equals 17 residues. J was trimmed by 1 base and V by 6 bases; bases with no gene match: 10. CDR1 is SNHLY and CDR2 is FYNNEI in the germline V gene.

The chain is built from TRBV5-6 and TRBJ1-5; 7 bases line up with TRBD1. Germline CDR1 SGHDT, CDR2 YYEEEE. The junction had 12 bases not matched to a gene; V was cut back by 2 bases and J by 4 bases. The CDR3 covers 17 residues. This chain's CDR3 is CASSFRDSGRGNQPQHF. The CDR3 DNA follows: TGTGCCAGCAGCTTTCGGGACAGCGGCCGTGGTAATCAGCCCCAGCATTTT. The variable domain in full, with the rest retrieved from reference TRBV5-6 and TRBJ1-5, is DAGVTQSPTHLIKTRGQQVTLRCSPKSGHDTVSWYQQALGQGPQFIFQYYEEEERQRGNFPDRFSGHQFPNYSSELNVNALLLGDSALYLCASSFRDSGRGNQPQHFGDGTRLSIL.

This chain uses TRBV2 with TRBJ2-6; maybe TRBD1 (6 bases). The germline V gene has CDR1 SNHLY and CDR2 FYNNEI. The CDR3 spans 13 residues. V was cut by 7 bases and J by 2 bases, with 6 bases left in between. The CDR3 protein is CASKGAGANVLTF. The CDR3 DNA sequence: TGTGCCAGCAAGGGGGCTGGGGCCAACGTCCTGACTTTC.

This chain links TRBV28 with TRBJ2-3, with 10 positions matching TRBD2. Trimming at V came to 4 bases and at J to 2 bases, leaving 12 bases not matched to a gene. The CDR3 is made up of 18 amino acids. Germline lookup yields CDR1 MDHEN and CDR2 SYDVKM. CDR3 region: CASSSPFVSGRVTDTQYF. The CDR3 DNA is TGTGCCAGCAGTTCCCCCTTTGTAAGCGGGAGGGTCACAGATACGCAGTATTTT.